The T cell receptor beta chain described here comes from a study of blood T cell repertoires in COVID-19. Overall study context: Donors in the United States, Italy and Spain gave samples during acute or convalescent COVID-19. PBMCs, B-cell-depleted T cells, or T cells provided the cDNA or gDNA that made up the material.

In germline, CDR1 is LNHDA, CDR2 SQIVND (reference sequence). The V end was cut by 5 bases, the J end by 13 bases, with 21 bases between. This CDR3 comprises 15 residues. Original analysis: Reference gene primer amplification yielded estimated nucleated cell counts. Assay used: immunoSEQ multiplex PCR; TCRdb lists only in-frame clones, some missing. The D gene and trimming were derived from the DNA, and the V and J assignments and clone size from that table. The sample holds 50,000 to 55,000 clones, approximately 87% seen once. The receptor's source is a man between 50 and 59 years old with acute or convalescent COVID-19. V gene TRBV19 combines with J gene TRBJ1-6; D remains ambiguous. The specimen sequenced was peripheral blood. The CDR3 DNA is TGTGCCAGTAGTGGACGCCTTCTGGGAGGCACGCCCCTCCACTTT. It translates to CASSGRLLGGTPLHF.